The 18 T cell receptor beta chains presented below share a single source sample, sequenced in a study of prognosis after radiotherapy for stage I lung cancer. Using two-round multiplex PCR, the authors amplified TCR beta CDR3 from genomic DNA. Primers specific to each TRBV and TRBJ gene were used in first-round PCR. Each CDR3 protein gets one entry after TCRdb re-called the multiplex PCR reads with MiXCR. The table has some 11,000 distinct CDR3 sequences, about 54% seen once; the top ten hold more than 6.5%. This sample comprised PBMCs, obtained before or after stereotactic body radiation therapy (not recorded which). These receptors were obtained from a donor at least 50 years old with non-small cell lung cancer.

This clonotype is classed as medium-sized (0.01 to 0.1%). The CDR3 is CASSPSALQRTGELFF. The CDR3 nucleotides are TGTGCCAGCAGCCCCAGCGCCTTACAGAGAACCGGGGAGCTGTTTTTT. V is TRBV7-9 and J is TRBJ2-2; D remains unclear. Per germline, CDR1 SEHNR and CDR2 FQNEAQ (reference sequence). V lost 5 bases to trimming and J lost 5 bases, with 18 bases between them. The CDR3 runs to 16 residues. The entire variable domain, with the rest obtained from reference TRBV7-9 and TRBJ2-2, is as follows: DTGVSQNPRHKITKRGQNVTFRCDPISEHNRLYWYRQTLGQGPEFLTYFQNEAQLEKSRLLSDRFSAERPKGSFSTLEIQRTEQGDSAMYLCASSPSALQRTGELFFGEGSRLTVL.

The rearrangement links TRBV20-1 to TRBJ1-6; D is possibly TRBD1 (6 bases). The CDR3 is made up of 14 amino acids. Trimming removed 4 bases from V and 8 bases from J, with 15 bases in between. Germline V gene data show CDR1 as DFQATT and CDR2 as SNEGSKA (reference sequence). The CDR3 spells CSATQGRTDSPLHF. The CDR3 DNA reads as TGCAGTGCTACACAGGGTAGAACTGATTCACCCCTCCACTTT.

The chain couples TRBV15 to TRBJ2-7; D may be TRBD1 or TRBD2 (5 bases each). Germline V lookup: CDR1 LNHNV, CDR2 YYDKDF (reference sequence). The V gene lost 1 base and the J gene lost 9 bases, with 16 bases spanning the gap. The CDR3 has 14 residues. CDR3 protein: CATSRVGAQGGQYF. As DNA, the CDR3 is TGTGCCACCAGCAGAGTCGGGGCCCAAGGAGGGCAGTACTTC. The full variable domain, with the rest looked up from reference TRBV15 and TRBJ2-7, is DAMVIQNPRYQVTQFGKPVTLSCSQTLNHNVMYWYQQKSSQAPKLLFHYYDKDFNNEADTPDNFQSRRPNTSFCFLDIRSPGLGDTAMYLCATSRVGAQGGQYFGPGTRLTVT.

This clonotype was counted only a few times. The rearrangement joins TRBV15 to TRBJ2-7; D is perhaps TRBD1 (5 bases). V was trimmed by 1 base and J by 3 bases, leaving 10 bases between them. There are 14 residues in the CDR3. Looked up from germline, CDR1 is LNHNV and CDR2 is YYDKDF (reference sequence). The chain's CDR3 is CATSRARRDYEQYF. DNA of the CDR3: TGTGCCACCAGCAGAGCCCGCAGGGACTACGAGCAGTACTTC.

In its sample, this clonotype ranks as medium-sized. V is TRBV5-1 and J is TRBJ2-2; 13 bases agree with TRBD2. Germline values: CDR1 SGHRS, CDR2 YFSETQ. Losses at the gene ends were 4 bases for V and 7 bases for J; bases not matched to a gene: 7. The CDR3 sequence is 16 residues long. Written as DNA, the CDR3 is TGCGCCAGCAGCAACGGACTAGCGGGAGTTGGCGGGGAGCTGTTTTTT. As protein: CASSNGLAGVGGELFF.

Ten or more counts support this clonotype. V gene TRBV5-6 combines with J gene TRBJ2-3; D remains ambiguous. Trimming left V 2 bases short and J 4 bases short, with 5 bases between. The CDR3 loop spans 12 amino acids. Germline CDR1 is SGHDT and CDR2 is YYEEEE. CDR3: CASSLAADTQYF. The CDR3 DNA reads TGTGCCAGCAGCTTAGCCGCAGATACGCAGTATTTT.

The rearrangement joins TRBV11-2 to TRBJ2-2; 8 bases map to TRBD2. The CDR3 is 14 amino acids. Germline assignment: CDR1 SGHAT and CDR2 FQNNGV. The junction had 1 base not matched to a gene; V was cut back by 0 bases and J by 7 bases. This CDR3 reads CASSLELADGELFF. CDR3 coding DNA: TGTGCCAGCAGCTTAGAACTAGCGGACGGGGAGCTGTTTTTT.

Remarks on this clonotype: Given a far larger clone just one base away, this is likely a sequencing read error. V and J are TRBV6-4 and TRBJ2-7; D is uncertain. CDR3 size: 14 residues. Germline assignment: CDR1 MRHNA and CDR2 SNTAGT. The ends were cut back, 3 bases at V and 0 bases at J, with 9 bases in the middle. The CDR3, as DNA: TGTGCCAGCAGTGAAAGCTGGGTCTCCTACGAGCAGTACTTC. Amino acid sequence: CASSESWVSYEQYF.

CDR3 sequence reads: CASSLNGDTGNTIYF. CDR3 nucleotides: TGTGCCAGCAGCTTAAACGGGGACACTGGAAACACCATATATTTT. The chain recombines TRBV11-2 with TRBJ1-3, with a possible D match to TRBD1 (6 bases). The CDR3 runs to 15 residues. The germline CDR1 and CDR2 sequences are SGHAT and FQNNGV. The ends were cut back, 2 bases at V and 2 bases at J, with 10 bases in the middle. Together with reference TRBV11-2 and TRBJ1-3, the CDR3 gives the full variable domain: EAGVAQSPRYKIIEKRQSVAFWCNPISGHATLYWYQQILGQGPKLLIQFQNNGVVDDSQLPKDRFSAERLKGVDSTLKIQPAKLEDSAVYLCASSLNGDTGNTIYFGEGSWLTVV.

By share of the sample, this clonotype is medium-sized (0.01 to 0.1%). The chain carries TRBV28 and TRBJ2-1, with 8 bases matching TRBD2. CDR3 length: 15 amino acids. Trimming removed 7 bases from V and 7 bases from J; junction bases left unmatched: 12. The V gene's germline CDR1 is MDHEN and CDR2 SYDVKM. CDR3 region: CASIPSGRGGNEQFF. As DNA, the CDR3 is TGTGCCAGCATACCTAGCGGGCGAGGGGGGAATGAGCAGTTCTTC.

Turning to this clonotype: It is likely a read error: a sequence one base away is far more abundant. The genes are TRBV7-9 and TRBJ1-1, with 7 nucleotides matching TRBD1. Looked up from germline, CDR1 is SEHNR and CDR2 is FQNEAQ (reference sequence). The CDR3 has 14 amino acids. Losses at the gene ends were 5 bases for V and 10 bases for J; bases not matched to a gene: 13. CDR3 DNA: TGTGCCAGCAGCCTAGACAGGGTGGCTTCACGAGCTTTCTTT. Translating it yields CASSLDRVASRAFF.

Points on this clonotype: A single base is all that separates this from a far larger clone, so a read error is likely. The V call is TRBV6-4, the J call TRBJ1-2; D possibly corresponds to TRBD1 (5 bases). Germline CDR1 is MRHNA and CDR2 is SNTAGT. The CDR3 totals 12 residues. DNA of the CDR3: TGTACCAGCAGTGACAGTTACTATGGCTACACCTTC. Protein product: CTSSDSYYGYTF.

This chain connects TRBV6-1 to TRBJ2-7; 8 bases are shared with TRBD1. Trimming removed 4 bases from V and 5 bases from J; junction bases left unmatched: 7. The CDR3 covers 14 residues. In germline, CDR1 is MNHNS, CDR2 SASEGT. As DNA, the CDR3 is TGTGCCAGCAGTGCCCGCAGGGGGCAGAACGAGCAGTACTTC. This codes for CASSARRGQNEQYF.

The sample holds many counts of this clonotype. The chain joins TRBV11-2 to TRBJ2-5, with D hard to call. Germline lookup yields CDR1 SGHAT and CDR2 FQNNGV. Deletions cut 0 bases from V and 5 bases from J, with 13 bases between. The CDR3 is 15 amino acids. CDR3 protein: CASSLDSPRRETQYF. CDR3 sequence (DNA): TGTGCCAGCAGCTTAGATTCTCCTAGGCGGGAGACCCAGTACTTC.

The sample holds one count of this clonotype. The chain couples TRBV3-1 to TRBJ2-1, with 9 bases identical to TRBD2. Germline trimming cut 1 base from V and 4 bases from J; bases unmatched to any gene: 2. This CDR3 contains 15 residues. Per the germline V gene, CDR1 is LGHDT and CDR2 is YNNKEL (reference sequence). CDR3 amino acids: CASSQGRGGYNEQFF. CDR3 DNA: TGTGCCAGCAGCCAAGGGCGGGGGGGTTACAATGAGCAGTTCTTC.

On this clonotype itself: One junction end does not reproduce the germline sequence, and a read error may be involved. Here the CDR3 DNA reads TGCGCCAGAAGCCAAGATAAATTCGAGGCACGGGATAAGCAGTATTTT. Protein: CARSQDKFEARDKQYF. This chain uses TRBV4-1 with TRBJ2-3; possibly TRBD2 for D (5 bases). CDR1 and CDR2 (germline): MGHRA, YSYEKL. The CDR3 is made up of 16 amino acids.

This clonotype ranks as medium-sized. This rearrangement joins TRBV28 to TRBJ1-3; D may be TRBD1 (5 bases). V lost 5 bases to trimming and J lost 0 bases, with 8 bases between them. The CDR3 covers 14 residues. The germline gives CDR1 MDHEN, CDR2 SYDVKM. The CDR3 nucleotides are TGTGCCAGCAGTCCACAGGTCTCTGGAAACACCATATATTTT. It encodes CASSPQVSGNTIYF.

This rearrangement joins TRBV7-2 to TRBJ2-7; D remains ambiguous. V was trimmed by 2 bases and J by 5 bases, leaving 16 bases between them. Germline V gene data show CDR1 as SGHTA and CDR2 as FQGNSA. The CDR3 runs to 15 residues. The CDR3 loop is CASSLQVYSVHEQYF. The CDR3 bases are TGTGCCAGCAGCTTACAGGTTTATAGTGTCCACGAGCAGTACTTC.